Listed here are 17 T cell receptor beta chains from one sample, sequenced in a study of shared clonotypes between healthy human individuals. Only in-frame clones appear in the TCRdb table, and some are missing; sequencing was by immunoSEQ multiplex PCR. The table includes over a million clones, 65% to 75% detected once. The sample comprised memory CD4+ T cells sorted from blood. Indicated subset: CD45RA-negative fraction. The receptors come from a man aged 18 to 30 in good health.

The chain recombines TRBV10-3 with TRBJ1-2; 8 bases map to TRBD1. The CDR3 runs to 13 residues. J gave up 4 bases and V 5 bases, and 3 bases lay outside the gene matches. The germline V gene has CDR1 ENHRY and CDR2 SYGVKD. The CDR3 loop is CAISSRGPYGYTF. CDR3 bases: TGTGCCATCAGTTCCAGGGGGCCCTATGGCTACACCTTC.

The V gene is TRBV29-1, the J gene TRBJ2-3; TRBD2 aligns across 10 bases. The CDR3 loop spans 14 amino acids. CDR1 is SQVTM, CDR2 ANQGSEA, per germline. After removal of 7 bases from V and 2 bases from J, the junction contained 6 bases not matched to a gene. The CDR3 region is CSAALAGYTDTQYF. As DNA, the CDR3 is TGCAGCGCCGCACTAGCGGGGTACACAGATACGCAGTATTTT.

The chain uses TRBV9 and TRBJ2-7; D possibly corresponds to TRBD1 (5 bases). The CDR3 has 14 residues. V lost 1 base and J lost 2, with 10 bases in between. Germline CDR1 is SGDLS and CDR2 is YYNGEE. This chain's CDR3 is CASSVQGIPYEQYF. In nucleotides, the CDR3 is TGTGCCAGCAGCGTACAGGGAATTCCCTACGAGCAGTACTTC.

The chain joins TRBV10-3 to TRBJ1-6, with 10 bases identical to TRBD1. The CDR3 consists of 15 residues. Germline-derived CDR1 and CDR2 are ENHRY and SYGVKD. With V trimmed by 6 bases and J by 7 bases, 6 bases remained unmatched. The CDR3, as DNA: TGTGCCATCAGAGGGGACAGGGGACGGAATTCACCCCTCCACTTT. It translates to CAIRGDRGRNSPLHF.

The chain uses TRBV30 and TRBJ2-7; 11 bases agree with TRBD1. The CDR3 runs to 14 residues. Germline lookup yields CDR1 GTSNPN and CDR2 SVGIG (reference sequence). J lost 5 bases, V lost 7 bases, and 10 bases had no gene match. The chain's CDR3 is CAYGSGQGVHEQYF. The CDR3 coding sequence is TGTGCCTATGGATCGGGACAGGGGGTCCACGAGCAGTACTTC.

This clone was observed a handful of times. The gene calls are TRBV6-1 and TRBJ1-4; 10 nucleotides align to TRBD1. Unmatched junction bases numbered 4, after V lost 6 bases and J lost 6 bases. Germline CDR1 reads MNHNS; CDR2 reads SASEGT. The CDR3 spans 14 residues. This CDR3 reads CASSPGQGHEKLFF. CDR3 sequence (DNA): TGTGCCAGCAGCCCGGGACAGGGGCATGAAAAACTGTTTTTT.

J is TRBJ2-3 and V is TRBV28; tentatively, D is TRBD2 (6 bases). Germline loops: CDR1 MDHEN, CDR2 SYDVKM. The V and J ends lost 4 bases and 1 base respectively, with 12 bases between them. The CDR3 spans 15 residues. The CDR3 DNA reads as TGTGCCAGCAGTTCGCCGGGAGAGGGCACAGATACGCAGTATTTT. Translating it yields CASSSPGEGTDTQYF.

The chain recombines TRBV5-4 with TRBJ2-3, with D possibly being TRBD2 (5 bases). Per the germline V gene, CDR1 is SGHNT and CDR2 is YYREEE (reference sequence). The CDR3 sequence is 14 residues long. Trimming removed 7 bases from V and 2 bases from J, with 14 bases in between. CDR3 DNA sequence: TGTGCCAGCGGGCCTGACTACTCCACAGATACGCAGTATTTT. This codes for CASGPDYSTDTQYF. The whole variable domain, filled in from reference TRBV5-4 and TRBJ2-3, reads ETGVTQSPTHLIKTRGQQVTLRCSSQSGHNTVSWYQQALGQGPQFIFQYYREEENGRGNFPPRFSGLQFPNYSSELNVNALELDDSALYLCASGPDYSTDTQYFGPGTRLTVL.

The V call is TRBV7-9, the J call TRBJ2-1; TRBD2 agrees at 8 bases. The CDR3 is 16 residues long. Germline V CDR1 and CDR2: SEHNR, FQNEAQ (reference sequence). J gave up 6 bases and V 6 bases, and 13 bases lay outside the gene matches. As DNA, the CDR3 is TGTGCCAGCAGATCCGGGGCCGGGACTAGTTTCAATGAGCAGTTCTTC. Its protein is CASRSGAGTSFNEQFF. Full variable domain (rest looked up from reference TRBV7-9 and TRBJ2-1): DTGVSQNPRHKITKRGQNVTFRCDPISEHNRLYWYRQTLGQGPEFLTYFQNEAQLEKSRLLSDRFSAERPKGSFSTLEIQRTEQGDSAMYLCASRSGAGTSFNEQFFGPGTRLTVL.

The chain links TRBV9 to TRBJ2-1; 8 bases are shared with TRBD2. In germline, CDR1 is SGDLS, CDR2 YYNGEE. The CDR3 sequence is 15 residues long. With 4 bases clipped from V and 3 bases from J, the junction kept 6 bases outside the gene matches. This CDR3 reads CASSPHSGNYNEQFF. The CDR3 bases are TGTGCCAGCAGCCCCCATAGCGGGAACTACAATGAGCAGTTCTTC.

This clone came up many times. The chain links TRBV11-2 to TRBJ1-1; no firm D call. This CDR3 region has 15 residues. V shed 2 bases and J shed 6 bases, with 16 bases lying between them. Germline values: CDR1 SGHAT, CDR2 FQNNGV. DNA of the CDR3: TGTGCCAGCAGCTTATCTGGGTTGGGTGAGTCTGAAGCTTTCTTT. Its translation is CASSLSGLGESEAFF.

The chain joins TRBV5-6 to TRBJ2-5; the match to TRBD2 covers 8 bases. Germline CDR1 reads SGHDT; CDR2 reads YYEEEE. The CDR3 is 17 amino acids. V was pared by 4 bases and J by 4 bases, with 15 bases of the junction left unmatched. CDR3 nucleotide sequence: TGTGCCAGCAGCGGCGGGAGGCAGCGGATTGGGAGAGAGACCCAGTACTTC. Residues: CASSGGRQRIGRETQYF.

The chain is built from TRBV15 and TRBJ2-7; TRBD1 is a possible D gene (6 bases). Germline V gene lookup returns CDR1 LNHNV and CDR2 YYDKDF (reference sequence). The CDR3 has 14 residues. Deletions cut 0 bases from V and 2 bases from J, with 8 bases between. CDR3 in DNA: TGTGCCACCAGCAGAGATACAGGGCCCTACGAGCAGTACTTC. This gives the protein CATSRDTGPYEQYF.

V usage is TRBV5-1 and J usage is TRBJ1-1, with D perhaps TRBD1 (5 bases). V shed 3 bases and J shed 5 bases, with 14 bases lying between them. Germline V gene sequence: CDR1 SGHRS, CDR2 YFSETQ. The CDR3 consists of 14 residues. The CDR3 bases are TGCGCCAGCAGCTCGGGCCCCGAGGGGACTGAAGCTTTCTTT. Its translation: CASSSGPEGTEAFF.

The V gene is TRBV7-2, the J gene TRBJ2-3; D call uncertain. The CDR3 is 15 residues long. V lost 2 bases, J lost 4 bases, and 13 bases lay in between. CDR1 SGHTA and CDR2 FQGNSA come from the germline V gene. CDR3 sequence: CASSLMGSSADTQYF. For the CDR3, the DNA is TGTGCCAGCAGCTTAATGGGGTCAAGCGCAGATACGCAGTATTTT.

Only a few counts were recorded for this clone. The rearrangement links TRBV19 to TRBJ1-6; TRBD1 matches at 8 bases. The V gene end was trimmed by 5 bases and the J gene end by 7 bases; junction bases not matched to a gene: 7. Germline values: CDR1 LNHDA, CDR2 SQIVND (reference sequence). The CDR3 has 15 amino acids. CDR3 DNA sequence: TGTGCCAGTAGTGCCGGGACAGGAGTAAATTCACCCCTCCACTTT. It translates to CASSAGTGVNSPLHF.

The V gene is TRBV19, the J gene TRBJ2-3, with D tentatively TRBD1 or TRBD2 (5 bases each). With 7 bases removed from V and 2 bases from J, the gap between germline ends came to 16 bases. CDR3 length: 15 residues. Germline assignment: CDR1 LNHDA and CDR2 SQIVND (reference sequence). CDR3 sequence (DNA): TGTGCCAGTAATCACGGGACCTTGTCCACAGATACGCAGTATTTT. This sequence encodes CASNHGTLSTDTQYF. Based on the CDR3 plus reference TRBV19 and TRBJ2-3, the full variable domain is DGGITQSPKYLFRKEGQNVTLSCEQNLNHDAMYWYRQDPGQGLRLIYYSQIVNDFQKGDIAEGYSVSREKKESFPLTVTSAQKNPTAFYLCASNHGTLSTDTQYFGPGTRLTVL.